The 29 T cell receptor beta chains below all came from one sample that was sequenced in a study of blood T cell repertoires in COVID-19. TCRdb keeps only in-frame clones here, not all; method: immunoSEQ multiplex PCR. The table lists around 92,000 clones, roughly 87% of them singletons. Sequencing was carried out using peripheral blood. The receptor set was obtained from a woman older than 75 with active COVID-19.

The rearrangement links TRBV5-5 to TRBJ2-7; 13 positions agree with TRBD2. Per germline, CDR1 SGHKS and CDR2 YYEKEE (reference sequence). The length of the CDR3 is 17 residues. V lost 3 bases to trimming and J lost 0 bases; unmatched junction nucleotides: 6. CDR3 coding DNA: TGTGCCAGCAGCTGGGGACTAGCGGGAATGGGCTCCTACGAGCAGTACTTC. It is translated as CASSWGLAGMGSYEQYF. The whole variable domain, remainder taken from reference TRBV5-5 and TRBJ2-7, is DAGVTQSPTHLIKTRGQQVTLRCSPISGHKSVSWYQQVLGQGPQFIFQYYEKEERGRGNFPDRFSARQFPNYSSELNVNALLLGDSALYLCASSWGLAGMGSYEQYFGPGTRLTVT.

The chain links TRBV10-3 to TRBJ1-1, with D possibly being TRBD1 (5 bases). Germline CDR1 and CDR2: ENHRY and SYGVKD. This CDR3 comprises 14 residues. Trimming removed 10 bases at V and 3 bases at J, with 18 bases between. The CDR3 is CATTLAGVDTEAFF. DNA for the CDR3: TGTGCCACAACCTTGGCGGGGGTAGACACTGAAGCTTTCTTT.

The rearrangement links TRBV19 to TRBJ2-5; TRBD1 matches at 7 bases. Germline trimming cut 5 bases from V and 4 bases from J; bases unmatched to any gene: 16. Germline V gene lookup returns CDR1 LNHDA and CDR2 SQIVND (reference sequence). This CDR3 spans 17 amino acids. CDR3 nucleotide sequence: TGTGCCAGTAGTCTGCGAACCGGGACAGTGGGCGGAGAGACCCAGTACTTC. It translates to CASSLRTGTVGGETQYF.

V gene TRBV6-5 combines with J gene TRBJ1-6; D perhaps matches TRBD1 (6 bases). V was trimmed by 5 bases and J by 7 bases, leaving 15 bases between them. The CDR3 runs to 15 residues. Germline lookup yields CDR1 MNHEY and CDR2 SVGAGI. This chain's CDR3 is CASSRRTEGNSPLHF. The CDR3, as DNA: TGTGCCAGCAGTCGACGGACAGAAGGAAATTCACCCCTCCACTTT.

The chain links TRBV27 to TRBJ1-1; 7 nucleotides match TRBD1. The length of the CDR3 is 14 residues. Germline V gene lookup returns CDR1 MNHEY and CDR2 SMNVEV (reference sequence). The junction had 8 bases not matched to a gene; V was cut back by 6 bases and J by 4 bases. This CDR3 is CASRMTGRFTEAFF. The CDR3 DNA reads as TGTGCCAGCAGGATGACAGGGAGGTTCACTGAAGCTTTCTTT.

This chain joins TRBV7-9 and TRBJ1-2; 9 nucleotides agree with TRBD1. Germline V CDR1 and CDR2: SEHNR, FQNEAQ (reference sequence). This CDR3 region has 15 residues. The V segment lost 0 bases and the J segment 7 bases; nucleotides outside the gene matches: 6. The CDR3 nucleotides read TGTGCCAGCAGCTTAGCGGGACAGGGCTGGATTGGCTACACCTTC. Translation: CASSLAGQGWIGYTF. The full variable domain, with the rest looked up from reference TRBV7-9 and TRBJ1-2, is DTGVSQNPRHKITKRGQNVTFRCDPISEHNRLYWYRQTLGQGPEFLTYFQNEAQLEKSRLLSDRFSAERPKGSFSTLEIQRTEQGDSAMYLCASSLAGQGWIGYTFGSGTRLTVV.

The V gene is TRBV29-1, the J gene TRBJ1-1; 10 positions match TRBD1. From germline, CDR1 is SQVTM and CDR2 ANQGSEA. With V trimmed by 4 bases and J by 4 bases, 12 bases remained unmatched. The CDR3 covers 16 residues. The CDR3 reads CSVANPGTGDGTEAFF. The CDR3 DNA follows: TGCAGCGTTGCAAACCCGGGGACAGGGGATGGCACTGAAGCTTTCTTT.

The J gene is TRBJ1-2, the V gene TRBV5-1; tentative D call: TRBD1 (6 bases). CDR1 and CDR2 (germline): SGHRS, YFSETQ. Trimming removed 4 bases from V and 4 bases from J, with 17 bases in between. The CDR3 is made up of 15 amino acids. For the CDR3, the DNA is TGCGCCAGCAGCACCCACCCGACAGGTTTCTATGGCTACACCTTC. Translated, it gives CASSTHPTGFYGYTF.

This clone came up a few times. CDR3 in amino acids: CASSQGWGGGNSPLHF. CDR3 DNA: TGCGCCAGCAGCCAAGGATGGGGCGGGGGGAATTCACCCCTCCACTTT. The rearrangement uses TRBV4-1 and TRBJ1-6, with D possibly TRBD1 on 5 matching bases. V was pared by 1 base and J by 7 bases, with 14 bases between. The germline CDR1 and CDR2 sequences are MGHRA and YSYEKL. This CDR3 is built from 16 residues.

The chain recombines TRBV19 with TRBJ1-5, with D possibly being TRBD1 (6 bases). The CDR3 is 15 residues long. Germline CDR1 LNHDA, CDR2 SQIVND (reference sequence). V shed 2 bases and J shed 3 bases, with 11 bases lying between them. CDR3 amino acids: CASSILGQSNQPQHF. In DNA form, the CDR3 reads TGTGCCAGTAGTATACTTGGACAGTCCAATCAGCCCCAGCATTTT.

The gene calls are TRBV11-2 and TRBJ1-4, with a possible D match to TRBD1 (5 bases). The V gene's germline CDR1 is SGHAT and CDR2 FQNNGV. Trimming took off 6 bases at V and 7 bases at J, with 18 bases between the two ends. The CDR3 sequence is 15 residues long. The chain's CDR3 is CASRPTEGLFEKLFF. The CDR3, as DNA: TGTGCCAGCAGACCGACGGAGGGGCTATTTGAAAAACTGTTTTTT.

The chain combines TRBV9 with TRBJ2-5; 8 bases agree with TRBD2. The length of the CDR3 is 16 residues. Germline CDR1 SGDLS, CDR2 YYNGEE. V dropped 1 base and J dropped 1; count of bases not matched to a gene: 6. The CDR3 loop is CASSVTAGGLQETQYF. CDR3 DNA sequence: TGTGCCAGCAGCGTAACGGCGGGAGGCCTCCAAGAGACCCAGTACTTC.

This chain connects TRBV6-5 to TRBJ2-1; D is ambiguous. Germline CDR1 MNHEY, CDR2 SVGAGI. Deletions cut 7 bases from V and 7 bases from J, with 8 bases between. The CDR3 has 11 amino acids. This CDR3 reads CASTRRNEQFF. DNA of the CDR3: TGTGCCAGCACCCGTAGAAATGAGCAGTTCTTC.

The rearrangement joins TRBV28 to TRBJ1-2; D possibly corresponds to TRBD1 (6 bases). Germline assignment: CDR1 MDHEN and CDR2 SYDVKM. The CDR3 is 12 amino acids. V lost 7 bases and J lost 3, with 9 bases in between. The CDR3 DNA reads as TGTGCCAGCAATTCAGGGGACTATGGCTACACCTTC. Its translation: CASNSGDYGYTF.

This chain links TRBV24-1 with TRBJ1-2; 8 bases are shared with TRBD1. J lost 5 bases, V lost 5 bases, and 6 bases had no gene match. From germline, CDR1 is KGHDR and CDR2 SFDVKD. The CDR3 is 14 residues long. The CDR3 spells CATSGVGQEYGYTF. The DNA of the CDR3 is TGTGCCACCAGTGGGGTGGGACAGGAATATGGCTACACCTTC.

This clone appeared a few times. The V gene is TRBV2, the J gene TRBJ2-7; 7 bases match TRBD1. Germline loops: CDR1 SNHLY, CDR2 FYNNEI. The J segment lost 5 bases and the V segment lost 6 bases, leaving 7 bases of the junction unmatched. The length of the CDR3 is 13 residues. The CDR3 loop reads CASSGDRADEQYF. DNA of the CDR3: TGTGCCAGCAGCGGTGACAGGGCCGACGAGCAGTACTTC.

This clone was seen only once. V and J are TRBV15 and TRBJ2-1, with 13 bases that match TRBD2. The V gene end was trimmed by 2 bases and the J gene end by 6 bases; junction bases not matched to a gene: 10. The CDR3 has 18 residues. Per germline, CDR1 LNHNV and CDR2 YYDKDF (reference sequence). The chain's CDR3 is CATSRHSPGLAGRNEQFF. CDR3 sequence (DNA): TGTGCCACCAGCAGACACTCTCCGGGACTAGCGGGACGCAATGAGCAGTTCTTC.

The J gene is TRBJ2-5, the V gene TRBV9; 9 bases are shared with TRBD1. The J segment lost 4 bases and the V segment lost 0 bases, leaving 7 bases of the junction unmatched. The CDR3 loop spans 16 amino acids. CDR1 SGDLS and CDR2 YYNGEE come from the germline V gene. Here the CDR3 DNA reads TGTGCCAGCAGCGTAGGTGGACAGGGGCGTGGAGAGACCCAGTACTTC. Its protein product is CASSVGGQGRGETQYF.

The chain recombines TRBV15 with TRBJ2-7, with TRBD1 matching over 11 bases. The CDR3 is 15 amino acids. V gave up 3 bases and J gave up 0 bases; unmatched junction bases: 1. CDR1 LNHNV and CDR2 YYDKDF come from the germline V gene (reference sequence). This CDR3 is CATSRDRGLSYEQYF. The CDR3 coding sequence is TGTGCCACCAGCAGGGACAGGGGGCTCTCCTACGAGCAGTACTTC.

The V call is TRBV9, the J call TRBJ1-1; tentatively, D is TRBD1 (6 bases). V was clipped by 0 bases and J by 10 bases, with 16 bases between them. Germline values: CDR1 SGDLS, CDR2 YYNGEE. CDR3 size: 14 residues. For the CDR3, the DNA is TGTGCCAGCAGCGTAGACGGGGGGCTGAAAAGAGCTTTCTTT. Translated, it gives CASSVDGGLKRAFF.

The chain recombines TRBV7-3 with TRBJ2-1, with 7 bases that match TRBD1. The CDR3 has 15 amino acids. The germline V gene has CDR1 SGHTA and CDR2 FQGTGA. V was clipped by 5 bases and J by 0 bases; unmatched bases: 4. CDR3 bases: TGTGCCAGCAGCCCGGACAGGAGCTCCTACAATGAGCAGTTCTTC. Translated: CASSPDRSSYNEQFF.

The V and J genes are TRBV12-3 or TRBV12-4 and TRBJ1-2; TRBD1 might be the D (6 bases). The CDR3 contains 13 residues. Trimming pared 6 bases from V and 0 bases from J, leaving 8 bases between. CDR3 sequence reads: CASSRTANYGYTF. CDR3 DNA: TGTGCCAGCAGCAGGACAGCTAACTATGGCTACACCTTC.

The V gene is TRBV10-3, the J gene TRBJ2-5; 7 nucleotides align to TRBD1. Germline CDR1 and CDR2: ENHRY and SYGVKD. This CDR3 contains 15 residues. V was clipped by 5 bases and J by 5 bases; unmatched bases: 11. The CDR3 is CAISTRTGVGETQYF. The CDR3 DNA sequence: TGTGCCATCAGTACTCGGACAGGCGTAGGGGAGACCCAGTACTTC.

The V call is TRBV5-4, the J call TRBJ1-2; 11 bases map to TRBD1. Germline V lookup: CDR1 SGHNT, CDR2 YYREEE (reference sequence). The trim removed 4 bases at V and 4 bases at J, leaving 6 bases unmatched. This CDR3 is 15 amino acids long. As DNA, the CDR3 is TGTGCCAGCAGCGCGGACAGGGGGCGGGGCTATGGCTACACCTTC. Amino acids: CASSADRGRGYGYTF.

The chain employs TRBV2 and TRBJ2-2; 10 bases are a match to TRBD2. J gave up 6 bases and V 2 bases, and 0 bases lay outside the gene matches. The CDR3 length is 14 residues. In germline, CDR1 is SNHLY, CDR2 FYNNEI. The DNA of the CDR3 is TGTGCCAGCAGTGAACTAGCGGGAGCCGGGGAGCTGTTTTTT. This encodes CASSELAGAGELFF.

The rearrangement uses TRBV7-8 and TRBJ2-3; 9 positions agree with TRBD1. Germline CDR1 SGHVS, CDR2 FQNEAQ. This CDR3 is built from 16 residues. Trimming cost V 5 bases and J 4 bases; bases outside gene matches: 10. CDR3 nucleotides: TGTGCCAGCAGCCTTACCGGGACAGGGAACGCAGATACGCAGTATTTT. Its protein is CASSLTGTGNADTQYF.

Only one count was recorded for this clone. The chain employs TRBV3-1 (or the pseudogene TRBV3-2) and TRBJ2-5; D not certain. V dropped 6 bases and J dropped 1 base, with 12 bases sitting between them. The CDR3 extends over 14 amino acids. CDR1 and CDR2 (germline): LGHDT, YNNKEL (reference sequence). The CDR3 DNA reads TGTGCCAGCAGGAGGTCCGTGGCCCAAGAGACCCAGTACTTC. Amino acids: CASRRSVAQETQYF.

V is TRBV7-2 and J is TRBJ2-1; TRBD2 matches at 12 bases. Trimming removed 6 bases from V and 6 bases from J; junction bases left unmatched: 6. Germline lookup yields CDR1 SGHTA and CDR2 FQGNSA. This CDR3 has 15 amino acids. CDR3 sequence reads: CASRPTSGSLNEQFF. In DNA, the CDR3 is TGTGCCAGCAGGCCGACTAGCGGGAGCCTCAATGAGCAGTTCTTC. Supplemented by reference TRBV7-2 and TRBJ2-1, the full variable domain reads GAGVSQSPSNKVTEKGKDVELRCDPISGHTALYWYRQSLGQGLEFLIYFQGNSAPDKSGLPSDRFSAERTGGSVSTLTIQRTQQEDSAVYLCASRPTSGSLNEQFFGPGTRLTVL.

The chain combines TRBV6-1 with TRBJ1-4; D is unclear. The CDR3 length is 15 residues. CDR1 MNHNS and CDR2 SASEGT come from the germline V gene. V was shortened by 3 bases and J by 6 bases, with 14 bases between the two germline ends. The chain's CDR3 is CASSDFLLGDEKLFF. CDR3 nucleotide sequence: TGTGCCAGCAGTGATTTTTTACTGGGAGATGAAAAACTGTTTTTT.